Presented here are 5 T cell receptor beta chains from one specimen sequenced in a study of PD-1 blockade in classical Hodgkin lymphoma. Sequencing used immunoSEQ multiplex PCR; TCRdb keeps in-frame clones, though not all of them. In the table there are 12,000 to 15,000 clones, around 83% of which are singletons. Each patient's relapse followed autologous stem cell transplantation, and brentuximab vedotin exposure varied. The material sequenced was peripheral blood mononuclear cells (PBMCs), taken at baseline. All receptors derive from a human donor with classical Hodgkin lymphoma.

The chain uses TRBV2 and TRBJ1-1; a weak D match, TRBD1 (6 bases). CDR3 length equals 12 residues. The germline CDR1 and CDR2 sequences are SNHLY and FYNNEI. Trimming took 8 bases from V and 5 from J, leaving 12 bases between them. In DNA, the CDR3 is TGTGCCAGCTACAGGGAAGGGACTGAAGCTTTCTTT. Protein sequence: CASYREGTEAFF.

V and J are TRBV19 and TRBJ1-1; D unresolved. The CDR3 is made up of 12 amino acids. With 3 bases removed from V and 7 bases from J, the gap between germline ends came to 9 bases. Germline assignment: CDR1 LNHDA and CDR2 SQIVND (reference sequence). The CDR3 nucleotides are TGTGCCAGTAGTATCGTTGACCGTGAAGCTTTCTTT. It yields the protein CASSIVDREAFF.

The V gene is TRBV14, the J gene TRBJ1-2; TRBD1 agrees at 9 bases. The CDR3 covers 15 residues. V dropped 3 bases and J dropped 5; count of bases not matched to a gene: 7. The V gene's germline CDR1 is SGHDN and CDR2 FVKESK. Here the CDR3 reads CASSHSYRGRYGYTF. CDR3 DNA sequence: TGTGCCAGCAGCCATTCTTACAGGGGGCGATATGGCTACACCTTC.

The chain uses TRBV5-1 and TRBJ1-1; D is uncertain. Germline lookup yields CDR1 SGHRS and CDR2 YFSETQ. Trimming took off 0 bases at V and 2 bases at J, with 8 bases between the two ends. The CDR3 is 14 amino acids. Written as DNA, the CDR3 is TGCGCCAGCAGCTTGGTGAATTATAACACTGAAGCTTTCTTT. Protein product: CASSLVNYNTEAFF.

In its sample, this clone was seen a few times. The chain combines TRBV6-8 with TRBJ2-7, with 12 positions matching TRBD2. The J segment lost 2 bases and the V segment lost 2 bases, leaving 1 base of the junction unmatched. Germline V gives CDR1 MNHGY, CDR2 SAAAGT. The CDR3 sequence is 15 residues long. The CDR3 here is CASSYLAGGPYEQYF. CDR3 DNA: TGTGCCAGCAGTTACCTAGCGGGGGGGCCCTACGAGCAGTACTTC.